This T cell receptor beta chain was captured in a study of blood T cell repertoires in COVID-19. On the study more broadly: From the United States, Italy and Spain came samples of acute and convalescent COVID-19.

As regards this clone: Germline and junction disagree at one end, which may indicate a read error.

Germline lookup yields CDR1 MNHEY and CDR2 SVGAGI. This CDR3 region has 14 residues. Sequenced by immunoSEQ multiplex PCR; TCRdb stores in-frame clones only, minus some. The data contain around 270,000 clones, less than 90% of them singletons. The gene calls are TRBV6-5 and TRBJ2-2; TRBD1 matches 7 bases. The receptor comes from a woman aged 40 to 50 who had recovered from COVID-19. Sequences were obtained from peripheral blood. The CDR3 region is CASIYRGNTGELFF. The CDR3, as DNA: TGTGCCAGCATTTACAGGGGGAACACCGGGGAGCTGTTTTTT.